The 17 T cell receptor beta chains presented below share a single source sample, sequenced in a study of CD8+CD57+ T cells in acquired aplastic anemia. It was patients with CD8+CD57+ cell expansion by flow cytometry who were chosen for sequencing. Both TCR beta VDJ combination and CDR3 sequence profiling were carried out. Genomic DNA was the template for this profiling. A single record per CDR3 protein comes from TCRdb applying MiXCR to the reads. Of hundreds of thousands of distinct CDR3 sequences in the sample, around 50% were seen once. Sample: sorted CD4+, CD8+, or CD8+CD57+ T cells (not recorded which) from PBMCs. The receptors were gathered from a human donor with aplastic anemia.

This sequence joins TRBV5-1 and TRBJ1-5; 9 nucleotides agree with TRBD1. J gave up 7 bases and V 4 bases, and 15 bases lay outside the gene matches. The CDR3 runs 17 residues. Germline CDR1 is SGHRS and CDR2 is YFSETQ. The CDR3 loop reads CASSDGTGIQGEQPQHF. In DNA form, the CDR3 reads TGCGCCAGCAGCGATGGGACAGGGATACAGGGTGAGCAGCCCCAGCATTTT.

The chain employs TRBV30 and TRBJ1-1, with 9 bases that match TRBD1. V lost 3 bases to trimming and J lost 9 bases; unmatched junction nucleotides: 11. The CDR3 is made up of 14 amino acids. Per the germline V gene, CDR1 is GTSNPN and CDR2 is SVGIG (reference sequence). CDR3 protein: CAWRTPGQGPKAFF. CDR3 DNA: TGTGCCTGGAGGACGCCGGGACAGGGCCCTAAAGCTTTCTTT.

This chain connects TRBV19 to TRBJ1-5, with 8 bases identical to TRBD1. The CDR3 consists of 16 residues. V lost 5 bases, J lost 9 bases, and 15 bases stayed unmatched. CDR1 and CDR2 (germline): LNHDA, SQIVND (reference sequence). The DNA of the CDR3 is TGTGCCAGTAGTCAACAGGGGGGGAGGGTACCATGGCCCCAGCATTTT. Residues: CASSQQGGRVPWPQHF.

The chain joins TRBV7-6 to TRBJ1-2; D gene unclear. CDR3 size: 12 residues. The V and J ends lost 5 bases and 10 bases respectively, with 14 bases between them. Germline values: CDR1 SGHVS, CDR2 FNYEAQ. CDR3: CASSPWTHDYTF. The DNA of the CDR3 is TGTGCCAGCAGCCCCTGGACCCACGACTACACCTTC.

In its sample, this clonotype was seen many times. This chain joins TRBV6-5 and TRBJ2-7; TRBD2 is a possible D gene (5 bases). Germline-derived CDR1 and CDR2 are MNHEY and SVGAGI. There are 14 residues in the CDR3. The V gene lost 4 bases and the J gene lost 0 bases, with 10 bases spanning the gap. The CDR3 nucleotides are TGTGCCAGCAGTTTCCTCAGCGGCTCCTACGAGCAGTACTTC. Its translation is CASSFLSGSYEQYF.

The J gene is TRBJ2-7, the V gene TRBV11-2; possibly TRBD2 for D (6 bases). The J call may be wrong; the DNA end is better matched by TRBJ2-5. Germline assignment: CDR1 SGHAT and CDR2 FQNNGV. CDR3 length: 14 residues. The CDR3 DNA follows: TGTGCCAGCAGCTTAGAGGGACTTCAAGAGACCCAGTACTTC. Its protein is CASSLEGLQETQYF.

This clonotype was seen at least ten times. The chain is built from TRBV12-3 or TRBV12-4 and TRBJ1-1; D is uncertain. V was pared by 3 bases and J by 4 bases, with 9 bases between. The CDR3 totals 13 residues. CDR3 nucleotide sequence: TGTGCCAGCAGTTTCCTTGAAGGCACTGAAGCTTTCTTT. It translates to CASSFLEGTEAFF.

The V and J genes are TRBV10-1 and TRBJ2-5; TRBD1 aligns across 7 bases. Germline CDR1 WNHNN, CDR2 SYGVQD (reference sequence). This CDR3 region has 14 residues. Trimming cost V 4 bases and J 5 bases; bases outside gene matches: 7. CDR3 nucleotides: TGCGCCAGCAGTGCCAGGGGGTTCGGGGAGACCCAGTACTTC. Its protein is CASSARGFGETQYF.

The chain couples TRBV18 to TRBJ1-6, with D possibly matching TRBD1 (5 bases). V was cut by 5 bases and J by 9 bases, with 14 bases left in between. Germline CDR1 is KGHSH and CDR2 is LQKENI. This CDR3 contains 14 residues. The CDR3 sequence is CASSSGRGGSPLHF. The DNA for the CDR3 is TGTGCCAGCTCATCCGGGAGGGGTGGTTCACCCCTCCACTTT.

This clonotype was counted many times. The chain joins TRBV11-2 to TRBJ2-5; 9 bases agree with TRBD2. The CDR3 sequence is 14 residues long. Losses at the gene ends were 5 bases for V and 9 bases for J; bases not matched to a gene: 10. In germline, CDR1 is SGHAT, CDR2 FQNNGV. The CDR3 region has the DNA TGTGCCAGCAGCCGAGACGTCCTAGCGGGGCCCCAGTACTTC. This codes for CASSRDVLAGPQYF. The full variable domain, completed using reference TRBV11-2 and TRBJ2-5, is EAGVAQSPRYKIIEKRQSVAFWCNPISGHATLYWYQQILGQGPKLLIQFQNNGVVDDSQLPKDRFSAERLKGVDSTLKIQPAKLEDSAVYLCASSRDVLAGPQYFGPGTRLLVL.

This clonotype was seen just once. This rearrangement joins TRBV6-5 to TRBJ2-6; D is unresolved. The CDR3 totals 15 residues. V gave up 6 bases and J gave up 1 base, with 10 bases separating them. Germline loops: CDR1 MNHEY, CDR2 SVGAGI. CDR3 residues: CASSRGSSGANVLTF. CDR3 coding DNA: TGTGCCAGCAGCAGAGGATCTTCTGGGGCCAACGTCCTGACTTTC.

The chain joins TRBV19 to TRBJ2-5; 12 nucleotides match TRBD2. CDR1 is LNHDA and CDR2 is SQIVND in the germline V gene (reference sequence). This CDR3 is 13 amino acids long. The V and J ends lost 9 bases and 3 bases, in that order; junction bases with no gene match: 2. The CDR3 DNA is TGTGCCAGCCGGACTAGCGGGGAAGAGACCCAGTACTTC. As protein: CASRTSGEETQYF. The full variable domain, its missing parts supplied by reference TRBV19 and TRBJ2-5, is DGGITQSPKYLFRKEGQNVTLSCEQNLNHDAMYWYRQDPGQGLRLIYYSQIVNDFQKGDIAEGYSVSREKKESFPLTVTSAQKNPTAFYLCASRTSGEETQYFGPGTRLLVL.

In regard to this clonotype: This clone may be a read error of a much larger clone one base away. The V gene is TRBV6-2 or TRBV6-3, the J gene TRBJ2-3; 8 bases match TRBD2. V lost 5 bases to trimming and J lost 6 bases; unmatched junction nucleotides: 10. CDR1 MNHEY and CDR2 SVGEGT come from the germline V gene. The CDR3 runs to 15 residues. CDR3 bases: TGTGCCAGCAGTCACACCGGGACTAGATGGGATACGCAGTATTTT. Protein product: CASSHTGTRWDTQYF.

The V gene is TRBV24-1, the J gene TRBJ1-2, with D possibly being TRBD1 (6 bases). Germline loops: CDR1 KGHDR, CDR2 SFDVKD. V was trimmed by 4 bases and J by 2 bases, leaving 10 bases between them. The CDR3 extends over 14 amino acids. CDR3 region: CATSDLGTNYGYTF. DNA for the CDR3: TGTGCCACCAGTGACCTAGGGACAAACTATGGCTACACCTTC.

V is TRBV28 and J is TRBJ2-5; possibly TRBD1 for D (7 bases). From germline, CDR1 is MDHEN and CDR2 SYDVKM. V was clipped by 5 bases and J by 2 bases, with 12 bases between them. The CDR3 has 14 amino acids. The CDR3 reads CASSLGGQQETQYF. CDR3 DNA: TGTGCCAGCAGTCTGGGGGGACAGCAAGAGACCCAGTACTTC.

Many counts were recorded for this clonotype. This chain joins TRBV7-2 and TRBJ1-1, with a weak D call TRBD1 (5 bases). Trimming stripped 0 bases from V and 5 bases from J, with 13 bases between. This CDR3 contains 15 residues. CDR1 is SGHTA and CDR2 is FQGNSA in the germline V gene. DNA for the CDR3: TGTGCCAGCAGCTTAGCGGGGGGGGGGAAGACTGAAGCTTTCTTT. Protein sequence: CASSLAGGGKTEAFF.

In this sample, this clonotype turned up once. This sequence joins TRBV10-3 and TRBJ1-6; 7 nucleotides line up with TRBD1. The CDR3 length is 15 residues. Germline V gene data show CDR1 as ENHRY and CDR2 as SYGVKD. V trimming: 2 bases; J trimming: 8 bases; junction bases outside the gene matches: 6. DNA of the CDR3: TGTGCCATCAGTGAGGGGCCAACAGGGGATTCACCCCTCCACTTT. The encoded protein is CAISEGPTGDSPLHF.